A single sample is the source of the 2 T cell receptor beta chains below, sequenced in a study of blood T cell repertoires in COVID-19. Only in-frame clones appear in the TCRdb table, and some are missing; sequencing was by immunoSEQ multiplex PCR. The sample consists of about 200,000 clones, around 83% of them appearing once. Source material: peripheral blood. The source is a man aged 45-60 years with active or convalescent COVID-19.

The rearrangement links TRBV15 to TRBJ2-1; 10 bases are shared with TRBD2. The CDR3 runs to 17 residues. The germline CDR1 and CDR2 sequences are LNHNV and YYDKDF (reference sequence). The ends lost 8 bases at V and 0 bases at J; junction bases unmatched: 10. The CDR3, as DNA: TGTGCCACCCGGGCTAGCGGGAGCCTTCTCTCCTACAATGAGCAGTTCTTC. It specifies CATRASGSLLSYNEQFF.

The CDR3 nucleotides are TGTGCCAGCAGTGCCCGGGAGATCCGAAACAATGAGCAGTTCTTC. Protein product: CASSAREIRNNEQFF. The gene calls are TRBV2 and TRBJ2-1; a weak D match, TRBD2 (6 bases). CDR1 SNHLY and CDR2 FYNNEI come from the germline V gene. The CDR3 covers 15 residues. The germline V and J ends were trimmed by 4 bases and 5 bases, with 15 bases remaining between them.